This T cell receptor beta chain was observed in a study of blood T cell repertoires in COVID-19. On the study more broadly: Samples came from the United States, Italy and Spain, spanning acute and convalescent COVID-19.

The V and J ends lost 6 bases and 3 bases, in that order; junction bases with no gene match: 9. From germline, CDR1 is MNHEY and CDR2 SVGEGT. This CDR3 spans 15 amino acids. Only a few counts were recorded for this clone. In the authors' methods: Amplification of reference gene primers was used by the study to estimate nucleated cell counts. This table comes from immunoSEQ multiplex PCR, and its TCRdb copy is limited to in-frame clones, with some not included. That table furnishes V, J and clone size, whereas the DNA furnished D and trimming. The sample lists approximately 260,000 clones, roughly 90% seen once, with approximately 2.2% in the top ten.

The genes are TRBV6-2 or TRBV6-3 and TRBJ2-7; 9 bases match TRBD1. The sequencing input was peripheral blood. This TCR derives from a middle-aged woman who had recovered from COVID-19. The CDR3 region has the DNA TGTGCCAGCAGCCCGACCGGGACAGGGATCTACGAGCAGTACTTC. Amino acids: CASSPTGTGIYEQYF.